The present T cell receptor (beta chain) was sequenced within a study of T cell changes during pregnancy in multiple sclerosis. A remark on this clone: The junction and the germline gene differ at one end; a read error may be behind it.

Repertoires were generated with immunoSEQ multiplex PCR, while TCRdb's copy carries only in-frame clones and drops some. In the table there are 45,000 to 60,000 clones, about 90% of which are singletons. The sample in question was peripheral blood, obtained after pregnancy. The sequence was obtained from a female donor in good health, enrolled as a control in a pregnancy study.

This CDR3 reads CASSLAGTSGSVF. In nucleotides, the CDR3 is TGTGCCAGCAGCTTAGCCGGGACTAGCGGGTCCGTCTTC. The V call is TRBV7-8, the J call TRBJ2-7; 12 bases agree with TRBD2. The V gene's germline CDR1 is SGHVS and CDR2 FQNEAQ. The CDR3 runs 13 residues.